The sequence of this T cell receptor beta chain was determined in a study of blood T cell repertoires in COVID-19. In regard to this clone: The limits of the CDR3 on the DNA are not certain, so only TCRdb's listed CDR3 is given.

Germline V gene sequence: CDR1 SGDLS, CDR2 YYNGEE. Inclusive of both ends, the CDR3 amounts to 17 amino acids. Clones were sequenced by immunoSEQ multiplex PCR, and TCRdb holds only the in-frame ones, with some missing. This table has roughly 190,000 clones, roughly 82% appearing once. This chain links TRBV9 with TRBJ2-2; the D call TRBD2 from the table was never checked on the DNA. The sample consisted of PBMCs or T cells enriched from blood (not recorded which). The TCR was taken from a man between 40 and 49 years old who had recovered from COVID-19. Here the CDR3 reads CASSVGGGSRQTGELFF.